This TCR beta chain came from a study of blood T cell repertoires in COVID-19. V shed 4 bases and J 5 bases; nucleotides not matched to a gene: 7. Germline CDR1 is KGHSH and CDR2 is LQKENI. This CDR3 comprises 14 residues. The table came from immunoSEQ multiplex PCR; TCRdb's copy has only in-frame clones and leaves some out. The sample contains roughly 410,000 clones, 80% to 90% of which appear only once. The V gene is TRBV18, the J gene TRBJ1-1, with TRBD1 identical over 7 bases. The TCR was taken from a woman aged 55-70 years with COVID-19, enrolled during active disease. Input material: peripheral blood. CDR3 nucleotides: TGTGCCAGCTCACTACAGGGGTTGGGGACTGAAGCTTTCTTT. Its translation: CASSLQGLGTEAFF.